This T cell receptor (beta chain) was recorded in a study of beta chain features in type 1 diabetes. General study points: A pattern of fewer insertions and more deletions at VDJ junctions was seen in type 1 diabetes patients. A greater similarity of naive, central memory and Treg TCRB repertoires was seen among patients than among healthy donors. TCRB CDR3s were moderately but significantly shorter in Type 1 diabetes patients in all four CD4+ subsets.

The whole isolated RNA underwent reverse transcription, so sequencing captured expressed TCRB transcripts. Data came from immunoSEQ multiplex PCR; TCRdb stores just in-frame clones and leaves some out. The sample has around 280,000 clones, approximately 15% seen once; the top ten hold 0.015% to 0.017%. Of note for this clone: The antigen is undetermined.

V gave up 2 bases and J gave up 9 bases, with 14 bases separating them. There are 15 residues in the CDR3. The germline V gene encodes CDR1 KGHSH and CDR2 LQKENI. V gene TRBV18 combines with J gene TRBJ1-6, with TRBD1 as a possible D gene (6 bases). Sequencing input: naive CD4+ T cells from blood. This receptor was obtained from a man aged 18-30 years with type 1 diabetes. The CDR3 spells CASSPSPGDPSPLHF. Written as DNA, the CDR3 is TGTGCCAGCTCACCATCTCCAGGGGACCCTTCACCCCTCCACTTT.